The rows below give T cell receptor beta chains drawn from one sample of a study of early T cells in non-severe SARS-CoV-2 infection. MiXCR was run by TCRdb on the 5' RACE reads, yielding one entry per CDR3 protein. The table shows over 30,000 distinct CDR3 sequences, with more than 4% occurring only once. The sequencing input was whole blood. The receptors here all came from an adult who was a healthcare worker with PCR-confirmed SARS-CoV-2 infection or an uninfected control (not recorded which). Each CDR3 is given with its conserved first and last residue. Fields, in order: V gene, clone size, D gene, J gene, CDR3 protein, CDR3 DNA. The D gene is left open where the match is weak. Each size is how often the clone was seen (once, few, many) or a class if it is expanded.

TRBV19	many	NA	TRBJ2-6	CASSIKLPGANVLTF	TGTGCCAGTAGTATAAAGTTACCTGGGGCCAACGTCCTGACTTTC
TRBV20-1	medium-sized	TRBD2	TRBJ2-3	CSTTRTSGFTDTQYF	TGCAGTACTACTCGGACTAGCGGCTTCACAGATACGCAGTATTTT
TRBV19	many	NA	TRBJ2-3	CASSPDGHTDTQYF	TGTGCCAGTAGTCCGGACGGTCACACAGATACGCAGTATTTT
TRBV11-3	many	NA	TRBJ2-2	CASSRQGWNTGELFF	TGTGCCAGCAGCAGGCAGGGGTGGAACACCGGGGAGCTGTTTTTT
TRBV6-5	few	NA	TRBJ2-1	CASGGVLNEQFF	TGTGCCAGCGGAGGGGTTTTAAATGAGCAGTTCTTC
TRBV29-1	many	NA	TRBJ2-7	CSVLTESYEQYF	TGCAGCGTCCTGACAGAGTCCTACGAGCAGTACTTC
TRBV4-1	many	NA	TRBJ1-1	CASSTAAYEAFF	TGCGCCAGCAGTACAGCGGCTTACGAAGCTTTCTTT
TRBV29-1	many	NA	TRBJ2-3	CSGITPGPDTQYF	TGCAGCGGGATTACTCCCGGACCAGATACGCAGTATTTT
TRBV24-1	few	NA	TRBJ1-1	CATGDTEAFF	TGTGCCACCGGAGACACTGAAGCTTTCTTT
TRBV2	many	TRBD1	TRBJ2-2	CASHTTGQDNTGELFF	TGTGCCAGCCATACGACGGGACAGGATAACACCGGGGAGCTGTTTTTT
TRBV20-1	many	NA	TRBJ2-7	CSARDLGRESEQYF	TGCAGTGCTAGAGACCTCGGAAGGGAAAGCGAGCAGTACTTC
TRBV14	few	NA	TRBJ2-3	CASSQSRNGFTDTQYF	TGTGCCAGCAGCCAATCCCGTAACGGTTTCACAGATACGCAGTATTTT
TRBV7-2	many	TRBD2	TRBJ2-5	CASSLGTSGGLQETQYF	TGTGCCAGCAGCTTAGGGACTAGCGGGGGCTTACAAGAGACCCAGTACTTC
TRBV19	many	TRBD2	TRBJ2-5	CASIRSRKASGRRGQETQYF	TGTGCCAGTATCCGATCCCGGAAGGCTAGCGGGAGAAGGGGCCAAGAGACCCAGTACTTC
TRBV3-1	many	TRBD2	TRBJ2-1	CASSQATSGSSYNEQFF	TGTGCCAGCAGCCAAGCGACTAGCGGGAGTTCCTACAATGAGCAGTTCTTC
TRBV30	few	TRBD1	TRBJ1-3	CAWSRDRSSGNTIYF	TGTGCCTGGAGTCGGGACAGATCCTCTGGAAACACCATATATTTT
TRBV7-2	many	TRBD2	TRBJ2-3	CASSLSRGRAFAADTQYF	TGTGCCAGCAGCCTTAGTCGGGGGAGGGCCTTTGCCGCGGATACGCAGTATTTT
TRBV12-3/TRBV12-4	many	TRBD2	TRBJ2-1	CASSLGLAGAMEQFF	TGTGCCAGCAGTTTGGGACTAGCGGGGGCCATGGAGCAGTTCTTC
TRBV7-8	many	NA	TRBJ2-3	CASSLAGGRAGDTQYF	TGTGCCAGCAGCTTAGCAGGTGGCAGGGCGGGAGATACGCAGTATTTT
TRBV28	few	TRBD1	TRBJ1-6	CASSSYGQGQFSPLHF	TGTGCCAGCAGTTCCTACGGACAGGGGCAGTTTTCACCCCTCCACTTT
TRBV12-3/TRBV12-4	many	NA	TRBJ1-2	CASSLKRGAFYGYTF	TGTGCCAGCAGTTTAAAAAGGGGCGCGTTCTATGGCTACACCTTC
TRBV27	many	NA	TRBJ2-1	CASSSSGTELIYNEQFF	TGTGCCAGCAGTTCTTCCGGGACGGAGTTGATTTACAATGAGCAGTTCTTC
TRBV18	few	TRBD2	TRBJ2-7	CASSSGLDYEQYF	TGTGCCAGCTCATCCGGACTAGATTACGAGCAGTACTTC
TRBV7-3	many	NA	TRBJ2-2	CASSLSVVTGELFF	TGTGCCAGCAGCTTATCGGTGGTCACCGGGGAGCTGTTTTTT
TRBV7-3	many	NA	TRBJ2-3	CASSFGEITDTQYF	TGTGCCAGCAGCTTTGGAGAGATCACAGATACGCAGTATTTT
TRBV28	many	TRBD1	TRBJ1-6	CASSARRGLGSPLHF	TGTGCCAGCAGTGCCCGAAGGGGGCTGGGTTCACCCCTCCACTTT
TRBV18	many	TRBD2	TRBJ2-1	CASSPSGLAGGPVNEQFF	TGTGCCAGCTCACCATCGGGACTAGCGGGAGGGCCGGTAAATGAGCAGTTCTTC
TRBV30	many	NA	TRBJ2-7	CAWSDNLYEQYF	TGTGCCTGGAGCGACAATCTCTACGAGCAGTACTTC
TRBV20-1	many	NA	TRBJ2-7	CSARDYRSSYEQYF	TGCAGTGCTAGAGATTACAGGAGCTCCTACGAGCAGTACTTC
TRBV28	many	TRBD1	TRBJ1-2	CASTGTVSYGYTF	TGTGCCAGCACCGGGACAGTAAGCTATGGCTACACCTTC
TRBV12-3/TRBV12-4	many	NA	TRBJ2-7	CASSLPPAGVQYF	TGTGCCAGCAGTTTACCCCCCGCAGGGGTGCAGTACTTC